The 17 T cell receptor beta chains presented below share a single source sample, sequenced in a study of T cell repertoires in cytomegalovirus infection. MiXCR, applied by TCRdb to the reads, yields one record per CDR3 protein. The sample includes roughly 760,000 distinct CDR3 sequences, under 40% seen only once; the top ten take under 3.5%. Sequences were obtained from PBMCs. Receptors originate from a human donor in good health (CMV status not recorded). Some clones in this sample may be carry-over from other donors' samples.

This clonotype occurred a few times. Here the CDR3 reads CASSVISNQPQHF. The CDR3 bases are TGTGCCAGCAGCGTAATAAGCAATCAGCCCCAGCATTTT. This chain connects TRBV7-2 to TRBJ1-5, with no clear D. CDR3 length: 13 residues. The V gene's germline CDR1 is SGHTA and CDR2 FQGNSA. The V and J ends lost 5 bases and 1 base respectively, with 6 bases between them.

This clonotype was counted only a few times. The chain carries TRBV12-3 or TRBV12-4 and TRBJ2-6; D possibly corresponds to TRBD2 (5 bases). Trimming cost V 3 bases and J 0 bases, with 9 bases left between them. The CDR3 totals 16 residues. The CDR3 DNA sequence: TGTGCCAGCAGTTTGCGAGGGTTCTCTGGGGCCAACGTCCTGACTTTC. Its protein is CASSLRGFSGANVLTF.

The V call is TRBV7-8, the J call TRBJ1-4, with D tentatively TRBD1 (6 bases). Germline V lookup: CDR1 SGHVS, CDR2 FQNEAQ. The CDR3 is 18 amino acids. The germline V and J ends were trimmed by 0 bases and 3 bases, with 17 bases remaining between them. CDR3 in DNA: TGTGCCAGCAGCTTAGCGTCGGCAGGGGCTGTGCCTAATGAAAAACTGTTTTTT. Encoded protein: CASSLASAGAVPNEKLFF.

This clonotype was seen ten or more times. V and J are TRBV7-9 and TRBJ1-2; 12 positions match TRBD1. Unmatched junction bases numbered 18, after V lost 4 bases and J lost 6 bases. Germline V gives CDR1 SEHNR, CDR2 FQNEAQ (reference sequence). The CDR3 loop spans 19 amino acids. CDR3 sequence: CASSSSGTGGAKRFDGYTF. CDR3 sequence (DNA): TGTGCCAGCAGCTCCTCAGGGACAGGGGGCGCGAAGCGCTTCGATGGCTACACCTTC.

This clonotype turned up a few times. CDR3 DNA sequence: TGCGCCAGCAGCCGAGGGACTGACAATTCACCCCTCCACTTT. This encodes CASSRGTDNSPLHF. The gene calls are TRBV4-1 and TRBJ1-6; the D gene is possibly TRBD1 (5 bases). Trimming shortened V by 4 bases and J by 7 bases, and 11 bases separated the two germline ends. This CDR3 region has 14 residues. CDR1 is MGHRA and CDR2 is YSYEKL in the germline V gene.

Of note for this clonotype: The germline gene is not matched at one end of the junction; a read error may be the cause. V and J are TRBV4-2 and TRBJ2-7, with unresolved D. The CDR3 totals 12 residues. Germline V gene lookup returns CDR1 LGHNA and CDR2 YNFKEQ. CDR3 protein: CASSQDRYEHYF. The CDR3 DNA reads as TGTGCCAGCAGCCAAGATCGCTACGAGCATTACTTC.

CDR3 region: CASSYWSGGSDEQFF. The CDR3 bases are TGTGCCAGCAGTTACTGGTCTGGCGGGAGCGATGAGCAGTTCTTC. V is TRBV6-2 or TRBV6-3 and J is TRBJ2-1; TRBD2 agrees at 7 bases. This CDR3 contains 15 residues. Trimming cost V 1 base and J 8 bases; bases outside gene matches: 8. The germline V gene encodes CDR1 MNHEY and CDR2 SVGEGT.

The chain employs TRBV5-1 and TRBJ1-1, with D unresolved. V shed 3 bases and J shed 2 bases, with 14 bases lying between them. CDR1 is SGHRS, CDR2 YFSETQ, per germline. The CDR3 spans 15 residues. The CDR3 spells CASSSEPGGNTEAFF. CDR3 bases: TGCGCCAGCAGCTCGGAGCCAGGAGGAAACACTGAAGCTTTCTTT.

Worth noting for this clonotype: A much larger clone is a single base away; this may be a read error. The chain recombines TRBV7-2 with TRBJ1-1; D perhaps matches TRBD1 (5 bases). The length of the CDR3 is 13 residues. V shed 9 bases and J shed 11 bases, with 22 bases lying between them. Germline CDR1 reads SGHTA; CDR2 reads FQGNSA. The CDR3, as DNA: TGTGCCAGTAATACTCCCGGGGCATGGAGGGCTTTCTTT. It yields the protein CASNTPGAWRAFF. The whole variable domain, filled in from reference TRBV7-2 and TRBJ1-1, reads GAGVSQSPSNKVTEKGKDVELRCDPISGHTALYWYRQSLGQGLEFLIYFQGNSAPDKSGLPSDRFSAERTGGSVSTLTIQRTQQEDSAVYLCASNTPGAWRAFFGQGTRLTVV.

The genes are TRBV7-6 and TRBJ2-1; D tentatively reads TRBD1 or TRBD2 (6 bases each). This CDR3 region has 15 residues. The V gene's germline CDR1 is SGHVS and CDR2 FNYEAQ. V lost 4 bases to trimming and J lost 11 bases, with 21 bases between them. CDR3 sequence (DNA): TGTGCCAGCAGCTCAGGGAGGTTTGGAGGGGGAAAGCAGTTCTTC. It yields the protein CASSSGRFGGGKQFF.

This clonotype was recorded a few times. The chain links TRBV19 to TRBJ1-5; D is undetermined. V was cut by 5 bases and J by 5 bases, with 16 bases left in between. From germline, CDR1 is LNHDA and CDR2 SQIVND (reference sequence). The CDR3 has 15 amino acids. The CDR3 sequence: CASSATGILDQPQHF. CDR3 coding DNA: TGTGCCAGTAGTGCCACCGGGATCCTCGATCAGCCCCAGCATTTT.

The chain links TRBV6-5 to TRBJ2-2, with 9 bases identical to TRBD1. Looked up from germline, CDR1 is MNHEY and CDR2 is SVGAGI. V dropped 4 bases and J dropped 2; count of bases not matched to a gene: 5. The CDR3 totals 16 residues. The CDR3 DNA follows: TGTGCCAGCAGTTCGGGACAGGGTATAAACACCGGGGAGCTGTTTTTT. Protein sequence: CASSSGQGINTGELFF.

This clonotype was detected a few times. V is TRBV7-3 and J is TRBJ2-6; D not resolved. V was trimmed by 5 bases and J by 3 bases, leaving 8 bases between them. The CDR3 contains 14 residues. CDR1 is SGHTA, CDR2 FQGTGA, per germline. CDR3 in DNA: TGTGCCAGCAGCGAAAGGGTTGGGGCCAACGTCCTGACTTTC. This gives the protein CASSERVGANVLTF.

The chain is built from TRBV6-1 and TRBJ2-4, with 9 bases that match TRBD2. V shed 8 bases, J shed 6 bases, and the junction held 2 bases outside the gene matches. There are 12 residues in the CDR3. CDR1 and CDR2 from the germline V gene are MNHNS and SASEGT. CDR3 residues: CASGTSPNIQYF. For the CDR3, the DNA is TGTGCCAGCGGGACTAGCCCAAACATTCAGTACTTC.

The chain links TRBV10-3 to TRBJ2-5; D is unresolved. Per the germline V gene, CDR1 is ENHRY and CDR2 is SYGVKD. Trimming removed 4 bases from V and 1 base from J, with 7 bases in between. This CDR3 spans 13 amino acids. The CDR3 DNA reads TGTGCCATCAGTGTACAACTCCAAGAGACCCAGTACTTC. Encoded protein: CAISVQLQETQYF.

This clonotype was detected ten times or more. One junction end disagrees with the germline gene, perhaps due to a read error. The chain carries TRBV5-1 and TRBJ2-7; D may match TRBD1 or TRBD2 (5 bases each). In germline, CDR1 is SGHRS, CDR2 YFSETQ. The CDR3 spans 13 residues. The chain's CDR3 is CASSWDGSYEQYF. The CDR3 DNA follows: TGTGCCAGCAGCTGGGACGGCTCCTACGAGCAGTACTTC.

The rearrangement links TRBV29-1 to TRBJ2-1, with 9 nucleotides matching TRBD1. The CDR3 extends over 14 amino acids. Germline trimming cut 6 bases from V and 7 bases from J; bases unmatched to any gene: 10. The germline V gene has CDR1 SQVTM and CDR2 ANQGSEA. The CDR3 region is CSVDRDRAENEQFF. The CDR3 region has the DNA TGCAGCGTCGACCGGGACAGGGCTGAAAATGAGCAGTTCTTC.